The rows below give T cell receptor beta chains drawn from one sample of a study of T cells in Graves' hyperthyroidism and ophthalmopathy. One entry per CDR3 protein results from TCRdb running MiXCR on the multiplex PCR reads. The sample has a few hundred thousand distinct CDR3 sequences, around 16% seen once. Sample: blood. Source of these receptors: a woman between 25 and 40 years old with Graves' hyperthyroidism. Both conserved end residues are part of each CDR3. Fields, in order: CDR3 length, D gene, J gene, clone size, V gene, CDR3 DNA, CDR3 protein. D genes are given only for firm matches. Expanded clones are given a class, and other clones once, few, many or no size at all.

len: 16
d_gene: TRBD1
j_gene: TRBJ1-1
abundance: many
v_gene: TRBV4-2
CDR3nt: TGTGCCAGCAGCCAAGTGGGTCGACAGGGGAACACTGAAGCTTTCTTT
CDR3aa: CASSQVGRQGNTEAFF

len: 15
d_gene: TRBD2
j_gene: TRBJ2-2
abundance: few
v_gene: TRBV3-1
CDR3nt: TGTGCCAGCGAGCAGGCTAGCGGGAGCCCCGGGGAGCTGTTTTTT
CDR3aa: CASEQASGSPGELFF

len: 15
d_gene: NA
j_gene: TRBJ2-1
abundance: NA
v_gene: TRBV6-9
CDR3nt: TGTGCCAGCAGTTATACCGCGAGCTCCTACAATGGGCAGTTCTTC
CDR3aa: CASSYTASSYNGQFF

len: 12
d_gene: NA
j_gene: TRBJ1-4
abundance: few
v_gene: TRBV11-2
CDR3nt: TGTGCCAGCAGCTTAGTACAGGGCGCACTGTTTTTT
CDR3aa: CASSLVQGALFF

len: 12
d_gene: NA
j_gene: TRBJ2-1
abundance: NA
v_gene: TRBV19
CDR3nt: TGTGCCAGTAGTAACAGGGTCAATGAGCAGTTCTTC
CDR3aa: CASSNRVNEQFF

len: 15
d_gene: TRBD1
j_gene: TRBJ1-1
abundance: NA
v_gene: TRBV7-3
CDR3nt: TGTGCCAGCAGCCCACCGGACAGGGGGGTGACTGAAGCTTTCTTT
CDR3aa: CASSPPDRGVTEAFF

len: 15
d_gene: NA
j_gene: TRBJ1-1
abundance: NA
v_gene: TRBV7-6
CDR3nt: TGTGCCAGCAGCTTAGTTCCAGGGAAGAACACTGAAGCTTTCTTT
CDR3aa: CASSLVPGKNTEAFF

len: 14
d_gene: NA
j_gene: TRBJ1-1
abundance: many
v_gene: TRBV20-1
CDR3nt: TGCAGTGCTAGAGATAGGTCTCGGAACACTGAAGCTTTCTTT
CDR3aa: CSARDRSRNTEAFF

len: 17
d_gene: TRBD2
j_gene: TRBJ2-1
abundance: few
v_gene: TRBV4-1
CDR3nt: TGCGCCAGCAGCCGCGACGGGGGCGGGGGGACCTACAATGAGCAGTTCTTC
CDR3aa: CASSRDGGGGTYNEQFF

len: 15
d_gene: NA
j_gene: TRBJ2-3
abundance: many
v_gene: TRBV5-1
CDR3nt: TGCGCCAGCAGCCCCGGGACGACCCTCGGAGATACGCAGTATTTT
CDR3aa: CASSPGTTLGDTQYF

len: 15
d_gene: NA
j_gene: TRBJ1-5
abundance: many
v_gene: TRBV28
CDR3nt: TGTGCCAGCAGTTCCTCAGGACGGAACAATCAGCCCCAGCATTTT
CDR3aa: CASSSSGRNNQPQHF

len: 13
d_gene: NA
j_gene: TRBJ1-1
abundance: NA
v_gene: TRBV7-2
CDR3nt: TGTGCCAGCAGTAGCCAATGGGGCACTGAAGCTTTCTTT
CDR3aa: CASSSQWGTEAFF

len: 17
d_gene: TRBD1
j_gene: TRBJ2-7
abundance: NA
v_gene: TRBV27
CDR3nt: TGTGCCAGCAGTCACGGGACCGGGACAGGGACGGCCTACGAGCAGTACTTC
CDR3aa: CASSHGTGTGTAYEQYF

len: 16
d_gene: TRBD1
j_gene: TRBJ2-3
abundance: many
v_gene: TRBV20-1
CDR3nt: TGCAGTGCTAGAGGGTCCGGGACAGGGCCCCCGGATACGCAGTATTTT
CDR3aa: CSARGSGTGPPDTQYF

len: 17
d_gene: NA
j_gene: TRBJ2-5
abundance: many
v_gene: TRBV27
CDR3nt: TGTGCCAGCAGGCAGTACGGGGGGACATGGGGCGGCGAGACCCAGTACTTC
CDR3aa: CASRQYGGTWGGETQYF

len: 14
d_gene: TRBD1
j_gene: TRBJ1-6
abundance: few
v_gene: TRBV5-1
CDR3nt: TGCGCCAGCAGCGGGGAGGGGGCATATTCACCCCTCCACTTT
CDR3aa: CASSGEGAYSPLHF

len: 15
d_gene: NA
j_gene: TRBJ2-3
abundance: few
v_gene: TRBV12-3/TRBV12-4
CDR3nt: TGTGCCAGCAGTCCCAGTGGCGGTCCCACAGATACGCAGTATTTT
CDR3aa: CASSPSGGPTDTQYF

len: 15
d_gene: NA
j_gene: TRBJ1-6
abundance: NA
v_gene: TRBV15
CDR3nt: TGTGCCACCAGCAGAGATTGGGGGGGGGATTCACCCCTCCACTTT
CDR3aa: CATSRDWGGDSPLHF

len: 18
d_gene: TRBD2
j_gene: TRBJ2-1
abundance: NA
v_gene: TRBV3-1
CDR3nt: TGTGCCAGCAGCCAAGAACCCCGAGCGGGATCGGGGCTGAATGAGCAGTTCTTC
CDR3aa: CASSQEPRAGSGLNEQFF

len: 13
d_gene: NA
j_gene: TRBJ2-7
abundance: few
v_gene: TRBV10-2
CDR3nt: TGCGCCAGCATCGGGGACCCAGCCTACGAGCAGTACTTC
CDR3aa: CASIGDPAYEQYF

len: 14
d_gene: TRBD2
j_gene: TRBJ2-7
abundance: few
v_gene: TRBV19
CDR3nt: TGTGCCAGTCGCAGGACTAGCGGGACTCTCGAGCAGTACTTC
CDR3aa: CASRRTSGTLEQYF

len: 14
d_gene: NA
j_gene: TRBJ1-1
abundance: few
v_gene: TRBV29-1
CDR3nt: TGCAGCGTTGTCAGGGGAGGGATGAACACTGAAGCTTTCTTT
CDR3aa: CSVVRGGMNTEAFF

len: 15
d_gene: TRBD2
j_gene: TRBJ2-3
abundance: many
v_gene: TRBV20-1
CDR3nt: TGCAGTGGGACTAGCGGGAGGGCCGACACAGATACGCAGTATTTT
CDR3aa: CSGTSGRADTDTQYF

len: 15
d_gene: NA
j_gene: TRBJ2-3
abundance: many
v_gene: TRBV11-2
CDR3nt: TGTGCCAGCAGCTTACTCCTCGTCACTGCAGATACGCAGTATTTT
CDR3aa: CASSLLLVTADTQYF

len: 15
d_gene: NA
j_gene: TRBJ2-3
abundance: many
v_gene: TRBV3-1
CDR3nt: TGTGCCAGCAGCCAAGGCGGGGTAAGCACAGATACGCAGTATTTT
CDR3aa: CASSQGGVSTDTQYF

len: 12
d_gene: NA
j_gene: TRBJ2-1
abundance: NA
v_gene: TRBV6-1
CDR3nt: TGTGCCAGCAGTGCGGATCTTTTTGAGCAGTTCTTC
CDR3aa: CASSADLFEQFF

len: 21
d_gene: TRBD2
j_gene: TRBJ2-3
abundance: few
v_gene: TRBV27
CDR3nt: TGTGCCAGCAGTTTCCTGCGGGCCCGAGCGGGAGGCTCCTATAGCACAGATACGCAGTATTTT
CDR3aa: CASSFLRARAGGSYSTDTQYF

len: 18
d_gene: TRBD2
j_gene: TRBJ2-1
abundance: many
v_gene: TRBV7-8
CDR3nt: TGTGCCAGCAGCTTAGGCCGGCTAGCGGGAGTAACATACAATGAGCAGTTCTTC
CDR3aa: CASSLGRLAGVTYNEQFF

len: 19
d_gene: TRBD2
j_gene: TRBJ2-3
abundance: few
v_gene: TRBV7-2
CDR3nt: TGTGCCAGCAGCCTGACTAGCGGGAGTTCGTTAGGACACACAGATACGCAGTATTTT
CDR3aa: CASSLTSGSSLGHTDTQYF

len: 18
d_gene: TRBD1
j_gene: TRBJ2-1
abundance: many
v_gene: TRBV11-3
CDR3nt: TGTGCCAGCAGCTTATCTTTTGGTCGACAGGGGGTCTACAATGAGCAGTTCTTC
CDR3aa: CASSLSFGRQGVYNEQFF

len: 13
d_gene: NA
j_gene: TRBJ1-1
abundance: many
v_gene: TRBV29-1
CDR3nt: TGCAGCGTTGGTATGGTCCTCGGCACTGAAGCTTTCTTT
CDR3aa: CSVGMVLGTEAFF

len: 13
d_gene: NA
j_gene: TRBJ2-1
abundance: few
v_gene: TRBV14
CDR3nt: TGTGCCAGCAGCCAATGGACAGACAATGAGCAGTTCTTC
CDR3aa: CASSQWTDNEQFF

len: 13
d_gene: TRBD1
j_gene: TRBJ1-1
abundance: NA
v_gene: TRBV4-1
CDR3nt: TGCGCCAGCAGTCCTGTCAGGGGGTCTGAAGCTTTCTTT
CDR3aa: CASSPVRGSEAFF

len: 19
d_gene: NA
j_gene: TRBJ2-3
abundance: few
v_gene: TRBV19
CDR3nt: TGTGCCAGTAGTATAGCGGAGAGGGGACACAATTTCCGCACAGATACGCAGTATTTT
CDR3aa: CASSIAERGHNFRTDTQYF

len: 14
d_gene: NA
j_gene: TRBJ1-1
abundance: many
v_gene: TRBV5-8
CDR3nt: TGTGCCAGCAGCTTATTCATACAGATCCCTGAAGCTTTCTTT
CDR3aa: CASSLFIQIPEAFF

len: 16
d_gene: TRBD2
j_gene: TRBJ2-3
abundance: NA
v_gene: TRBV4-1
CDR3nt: TGCGCCAGCAGGCACCGGACTAGCGGGATCACAGATACGCAGTATTTT
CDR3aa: CASRHRTSGITDTQYF

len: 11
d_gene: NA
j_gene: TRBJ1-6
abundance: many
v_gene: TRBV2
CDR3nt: TGTGCCAGCAGTGGCGGATCACCCCTCCACTTT
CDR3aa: CASSGGSPLHF

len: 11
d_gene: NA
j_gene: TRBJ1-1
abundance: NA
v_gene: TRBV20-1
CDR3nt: TGCAGTGCCATCCTGAACACTGAAGCTTTCTTT
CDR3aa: CSAILNTEAFF

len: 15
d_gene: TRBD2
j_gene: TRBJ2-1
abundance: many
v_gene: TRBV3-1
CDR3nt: TGTGCCAGCAGCCAAGTCAGCGGGAGGGCCGATGAGCAGTTCTTC
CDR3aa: CASSQVSGRADEQFF

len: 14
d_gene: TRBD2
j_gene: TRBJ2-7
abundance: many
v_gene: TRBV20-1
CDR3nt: TGCAGTGCCCAGACTAGCGGGAGGGCCTACGAGCAGTACTTC
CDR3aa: CSAQTSGRAYEQYF

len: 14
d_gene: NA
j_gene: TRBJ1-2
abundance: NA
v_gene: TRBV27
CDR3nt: TGTGCCAGCAGTAACACAGGGCTGGGATATGGCTACACCTTC
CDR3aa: CASSNTGLGYGYTF

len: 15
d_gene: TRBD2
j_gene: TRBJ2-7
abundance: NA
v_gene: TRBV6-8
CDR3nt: TGTGCCAGCAGTTACGAAGCGGGACCCTCCTACGAGCAGTACTTC
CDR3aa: CASSYEAGPSYEQYF

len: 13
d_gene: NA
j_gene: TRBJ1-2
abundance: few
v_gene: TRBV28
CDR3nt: TGTGCCAGCAGAACCCCAGGTCCCTATGGCTACACCTTC
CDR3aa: CASRTPGPYGYTF

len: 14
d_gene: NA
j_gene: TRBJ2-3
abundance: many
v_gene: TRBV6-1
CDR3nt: TGTGCCAGCAGTGAAGTGGTCCGCACAGATACGCAGTATTTT
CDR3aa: CASSEVVRTDTQYF

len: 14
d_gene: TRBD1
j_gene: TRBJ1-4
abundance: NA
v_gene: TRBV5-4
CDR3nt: TGTGCCAGCAGCTTGGGACAGGGGCGCGAAAAACTGTTTTTT
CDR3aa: CASSLGQGREKLFF

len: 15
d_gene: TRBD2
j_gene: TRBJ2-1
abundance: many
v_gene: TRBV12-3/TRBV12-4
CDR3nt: TGTGCCAGCAGCCTAGCGGGAGGAGGCTACAATGAGCAGTTCTTC
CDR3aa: CASSLAGGGYNEQFF

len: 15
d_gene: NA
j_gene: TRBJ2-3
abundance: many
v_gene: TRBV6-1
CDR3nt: TGTGCCAGCAGCAGCGCTAGCGCCAAGGCAGATACGCAGTATTTT
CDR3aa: CASSSASAKADTQYF

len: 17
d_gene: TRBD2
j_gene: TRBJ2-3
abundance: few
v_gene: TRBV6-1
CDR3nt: TGTGCCAGCAGTGATTCTGGACTAGCGTTTATTACAGATACGCAGTATTTT
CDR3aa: CASSDSGLAFITDTQYF

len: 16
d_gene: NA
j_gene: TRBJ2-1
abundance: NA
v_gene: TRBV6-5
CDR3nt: TGTGCCAGCAGTTACTCGAAACCCGGCGACGTGGATGAGCAGTTCTTC
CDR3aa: CASSYSKPGDVDEQFF

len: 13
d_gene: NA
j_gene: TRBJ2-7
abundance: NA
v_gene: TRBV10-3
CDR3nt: TGTGCCATCAGTGTTGGTTTATCCTACGAGCAGTACTTC
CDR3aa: CAISVGLSYEQYF